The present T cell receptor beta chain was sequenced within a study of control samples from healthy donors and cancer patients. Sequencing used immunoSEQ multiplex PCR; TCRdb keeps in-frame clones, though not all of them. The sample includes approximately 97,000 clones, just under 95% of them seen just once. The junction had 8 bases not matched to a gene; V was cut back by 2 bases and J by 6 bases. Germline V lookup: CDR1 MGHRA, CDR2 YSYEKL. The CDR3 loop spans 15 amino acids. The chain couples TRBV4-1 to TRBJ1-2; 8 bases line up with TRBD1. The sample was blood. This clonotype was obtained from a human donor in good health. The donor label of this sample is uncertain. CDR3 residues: CASSQYRQGQNGYTF. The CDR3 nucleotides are TGCGCCAGCAGCCAATATCGACAGGGGCAGAATGGCTACACCTTC.